The source of this T cell receptor (beta chain) is a study of T cell responses to AZD1222 COVID-19 vaccine. Study details: Recipients boosted at about 4 weeks or about 12 weeks are pooled.

The CDR3 has 12 amino acids. Germline-derived CDR1 and CDR2 are SGHAT and FQNNGV. Between the trimmed V and J ends, which lost 0 bases and 10 bases, there was a span of 7 bases. Sequencing used immunoSEQ multiplex PCR; TCRdb keeps in-frame clones, though not all of them. The sample records some 140,000 clones, 91% being singletons. As concerns this clone: Its matching antigen is unknown.

Points from the study as a whole: It was only a handful of AZD1222 recipients who were seropositive at baseline. Possibly, clonal diversity was underestimated; donors were largely white British and included more females. The peak T cell response came first, and repertoires were sampled only after it.

This clonotype was obtained from an adult in good health. This sample comprised peripheral blood, obtained on day 0 of AZD1222 vaccination. The rearrangement joins TRBV11-2 to TRBJ2-1, with a possible D match to TRBD2 (5 bases). The CDR3 is CASSLEASEQFF. In DNA, the CDR3 is TGTGCCAGCAGCTTAGAGGCTAGCGAGCAGTTCTTC.